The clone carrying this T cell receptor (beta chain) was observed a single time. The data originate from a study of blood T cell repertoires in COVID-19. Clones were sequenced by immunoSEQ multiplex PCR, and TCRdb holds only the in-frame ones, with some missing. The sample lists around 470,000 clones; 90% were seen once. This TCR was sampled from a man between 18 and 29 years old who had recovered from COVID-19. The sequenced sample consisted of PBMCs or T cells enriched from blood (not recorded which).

This CDR3 is CASSQLTSGGADEQFF. As DNA, the CDR3 is TGTGCCAGCAGCCAACTGACTAGCGGGGGGGCCGATGAGCAGTTCTTC. This rearrangement joins TRBV3-1 (or the pseudogene TRBV3-2) to TRBJ2-1; 14 bases are a match to TRBD2. V was clipped by 2 bases and J by 8 bases; unmatched bases: 5. CDR3 size: 16 residues. Germline assignment: CDR1 LGHDT and CDR2 YNNKEL (reference sequence).